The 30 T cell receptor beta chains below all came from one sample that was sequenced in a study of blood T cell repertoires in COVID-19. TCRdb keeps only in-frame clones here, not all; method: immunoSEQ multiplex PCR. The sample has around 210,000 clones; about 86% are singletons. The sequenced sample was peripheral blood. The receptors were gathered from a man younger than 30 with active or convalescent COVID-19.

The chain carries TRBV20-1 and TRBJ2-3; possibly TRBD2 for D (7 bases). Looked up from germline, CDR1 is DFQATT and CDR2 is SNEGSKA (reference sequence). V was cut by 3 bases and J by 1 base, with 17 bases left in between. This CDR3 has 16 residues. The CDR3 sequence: CSASERGRDGTDTQYF. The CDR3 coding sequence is TGCAGTGCTAGTGAAAGGGGGAGGGACGGCACAGATACGCAGTATTTT.

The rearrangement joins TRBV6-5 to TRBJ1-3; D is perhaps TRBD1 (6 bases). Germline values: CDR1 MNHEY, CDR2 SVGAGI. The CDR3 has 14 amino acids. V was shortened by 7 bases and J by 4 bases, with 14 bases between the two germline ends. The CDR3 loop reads CASNQQGSGNTIYF. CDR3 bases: TGTGCCAGCAATCAACAGGGTTCGGGAAACACCATATATTTT.

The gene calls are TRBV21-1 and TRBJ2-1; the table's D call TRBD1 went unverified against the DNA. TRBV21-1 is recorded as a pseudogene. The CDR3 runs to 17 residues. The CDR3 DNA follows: TGTGCCAGCAGCCTACGCGTTACCCGGGACAGGGACAATGAGCAGTTCTTC. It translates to CASSLRVTRDRDNEQFF.

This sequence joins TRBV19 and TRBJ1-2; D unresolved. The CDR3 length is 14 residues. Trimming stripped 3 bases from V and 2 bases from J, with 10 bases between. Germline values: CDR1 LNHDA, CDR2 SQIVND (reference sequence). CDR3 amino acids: CASSIGGANYGYTF. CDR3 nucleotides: TGTGCCAGTAGTATCGGCGGTGCCAACTATGGCTACACCTTC.

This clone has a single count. The CDR3 DNA reads as TGTGCCAGCAGCCCTAGTTGGGGGGGATCTGGAGAGCAGTACTTC. It specifies CASSPSWGGSGEQYF. The rearrangement links TRBV11-2 to TRBJ2-7; 7 bases line up with TRBD2. Per the germline V gene, CDR1 is SGHAT and CDR2 is FQNNGV. J was trimmed by 7 bases and V by 5 bases; bases with no gene match: 14. The CDR3 loop spans 15 amino acids.

The CDR3 loop reads CASFPSAGGTEAFF. The CDR3 coding sequence is TGTGCCAGTTTCCCATCGGCAGGGGGTACTGAAGCTTTCTTT. The chain carries TRBV19 and TRBJ1-1, with 7 positions matching TRBD1. V was pared by 8 bases and J by 5 bases, with 11 bases of the junction left unmatched. The CDR3 sequence is 14 residues long. Germline V lookup: CDR1 LNHDA, CDR2 SQIVND (reference sequence).

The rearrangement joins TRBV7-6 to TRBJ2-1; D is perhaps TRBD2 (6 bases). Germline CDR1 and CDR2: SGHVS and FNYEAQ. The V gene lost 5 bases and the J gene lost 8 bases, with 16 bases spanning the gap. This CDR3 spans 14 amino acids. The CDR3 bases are TGTGCCAGCAGCCACGGACTAAGGAGCGATGAGCAGTTCTTC. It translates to CASSHGLRSDEQFF.

The CDR3 nucleotides read TGTGCCAGCAGTCCCGGGACAGGGGGATACAATGAGCAGTTCTTC. Its protein product is CASSPGTGGYNEQFF. V and J are TRBV27 and TRBJ2-1; 11 bases line up with TRBD1. Trimming at V came to 5 bases and at J to 4 bases, leaving 4 bases not matched to a gene. Germline CDR1 and CDR2: MNHEY and SMNVEV (reference sequence). The CDR3 runs to 15 residues.

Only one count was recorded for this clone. In DNA form, the CDR3 reads TGTGCCAGCAGCCTCAACGGTGGGGCAAGCAATCAGCCCCAGCATTTT. It specifies CASSLNGGASNQPQHF. The V and J genes are TRBV28 and TRBJ1-5, with TRBD1 as a possible D gene (5 bases). Trimming took 6 bases from V and 1 from J, leaving 16 bases between them. Germline V lookup: CDR1 MDHEN, CDR2 SYDVKM. This CDR3 is 16 amino acids long.

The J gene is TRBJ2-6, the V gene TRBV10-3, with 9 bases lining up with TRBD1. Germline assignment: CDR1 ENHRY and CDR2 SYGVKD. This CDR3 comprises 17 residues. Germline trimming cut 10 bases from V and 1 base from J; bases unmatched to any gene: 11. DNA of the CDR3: TGTGCCACCGAACCGGGACAGGGCCTATCTGGGGCCAACGTCCTGACTTTC. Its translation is CATEPGQGLSGANVLTF.

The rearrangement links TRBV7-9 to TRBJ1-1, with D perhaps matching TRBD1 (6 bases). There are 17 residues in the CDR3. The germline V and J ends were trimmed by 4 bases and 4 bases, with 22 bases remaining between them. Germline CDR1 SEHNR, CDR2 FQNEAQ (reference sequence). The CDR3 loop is CASSSWGHKSRSTEAFF. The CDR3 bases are TGTGCCAGCAGCTCCTGGGGGCATAAGTCCCGGAGCACTGAAGCTTTCTTT.

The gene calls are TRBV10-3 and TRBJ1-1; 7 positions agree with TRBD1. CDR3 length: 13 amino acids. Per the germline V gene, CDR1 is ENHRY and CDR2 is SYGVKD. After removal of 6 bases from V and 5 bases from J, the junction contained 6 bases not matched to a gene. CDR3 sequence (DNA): TGTGCCATCAGGGACAGGAGTGTAACTGAAGCTTTCTTT. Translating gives CAIRDRSVTEAFF.

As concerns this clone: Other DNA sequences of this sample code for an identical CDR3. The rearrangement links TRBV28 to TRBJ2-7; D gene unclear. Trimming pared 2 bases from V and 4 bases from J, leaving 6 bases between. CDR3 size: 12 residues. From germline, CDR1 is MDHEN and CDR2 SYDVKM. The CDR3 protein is CASSLPGYEQYF. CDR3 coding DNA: TGTGCCAGCAGTTTACCAGGATACGAGCAGTACTTC. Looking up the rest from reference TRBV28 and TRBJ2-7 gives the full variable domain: DVKVTQSSRYLVKRTGEKVFLECVQDMDHENMFWYRQDPGLGLRLIYFSYDVKMKEKGDIPEGYSVSREKKERFSLILESASTNQTSMYLCASSLPGYEQYFGPGTRLTVT.

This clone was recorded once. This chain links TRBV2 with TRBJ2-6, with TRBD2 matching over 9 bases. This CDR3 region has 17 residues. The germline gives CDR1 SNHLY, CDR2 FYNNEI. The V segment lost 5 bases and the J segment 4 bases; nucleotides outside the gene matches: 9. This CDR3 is CASSLLAGAGGANVLTF. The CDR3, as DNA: TGTGCCAGCAGTCTCTTAGCGGGAGCGGGGGGGGCCAACGTCCTGACTTTC.

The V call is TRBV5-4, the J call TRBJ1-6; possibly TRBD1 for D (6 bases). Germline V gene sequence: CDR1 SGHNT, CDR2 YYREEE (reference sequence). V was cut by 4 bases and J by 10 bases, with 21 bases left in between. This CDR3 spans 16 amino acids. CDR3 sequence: CASSRKMGGRGSPLHF. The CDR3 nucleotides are TGTGCCAGCAGCAGGAAAATGGGGGGGCGCGGATCACCCCTCCACTTT. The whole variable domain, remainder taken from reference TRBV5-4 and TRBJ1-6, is ETGVTQSPTHLIKTRGQQVTLRCSSQSGHNTVSWYQQALGQGPQFIFQYYREEENGRGNFPPRFSGLQFPNYSSELNVNALELDDSALYLCASSRKMGGRGSPLHFGNGTRLTVT.

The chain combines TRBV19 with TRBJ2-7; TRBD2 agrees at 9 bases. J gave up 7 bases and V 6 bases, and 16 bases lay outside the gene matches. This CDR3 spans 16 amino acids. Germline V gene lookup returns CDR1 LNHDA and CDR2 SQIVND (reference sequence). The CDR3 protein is CASSPAGAGGGGEQYF. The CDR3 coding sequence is TGTGCCAGTAGCCCAGCCGGCGCGGGAGGGGGAGGTGAGCAGTACTTC.

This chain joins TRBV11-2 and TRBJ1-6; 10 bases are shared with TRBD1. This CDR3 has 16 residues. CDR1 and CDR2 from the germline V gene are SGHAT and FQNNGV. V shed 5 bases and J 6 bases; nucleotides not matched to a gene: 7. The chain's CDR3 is CASSKGTGVPNSPLHF. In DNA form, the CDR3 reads TGTGCCAGCAGCAAGGGGACAGGGGTACCTAATTCACCCCTCCACTTT.

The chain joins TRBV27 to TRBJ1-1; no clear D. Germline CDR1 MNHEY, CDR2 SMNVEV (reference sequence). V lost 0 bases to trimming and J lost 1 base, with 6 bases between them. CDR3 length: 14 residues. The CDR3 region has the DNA TGTGCCAGCAGTTTATCCCCTACGAACACTGAAGCTTTCTTT. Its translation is CASSLSPTNTEAFF.

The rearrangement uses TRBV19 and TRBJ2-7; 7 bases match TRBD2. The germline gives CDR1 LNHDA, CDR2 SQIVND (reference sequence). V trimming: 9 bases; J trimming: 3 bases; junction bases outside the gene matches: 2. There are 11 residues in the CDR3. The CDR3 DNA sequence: TGTGCCAGCGGGGGGATCTACGAGCAGTACTTC. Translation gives CASGGIYEQYF.

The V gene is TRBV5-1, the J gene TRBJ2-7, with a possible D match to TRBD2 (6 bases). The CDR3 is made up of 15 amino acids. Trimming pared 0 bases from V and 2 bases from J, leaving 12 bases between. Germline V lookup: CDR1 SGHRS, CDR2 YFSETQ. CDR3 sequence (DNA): TGCGCCAGCAGCTTGGCTACGGGGGATCCCTACGAGCAGTACTTC. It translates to CASSLATGDPYEQYF.

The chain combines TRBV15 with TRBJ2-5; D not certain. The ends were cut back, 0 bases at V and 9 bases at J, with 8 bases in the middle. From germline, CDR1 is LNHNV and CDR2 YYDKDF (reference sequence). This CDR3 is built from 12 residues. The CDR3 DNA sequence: TGTGCCACCAGCAGAGATGTGTACTCCCAGTACTTC. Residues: CATSRDVYSQYF. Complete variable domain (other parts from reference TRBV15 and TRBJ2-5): DAMVIQNPRYQVTQFGKPVTLSCSQTLNHNVMYWYQQKSSQAPKLLFHYYDKDFNNEADTPDNFQSRRPNTSFCFLDIRSPGLGDTAMYLCATSRDVYSQYFGPGTRLLVL.

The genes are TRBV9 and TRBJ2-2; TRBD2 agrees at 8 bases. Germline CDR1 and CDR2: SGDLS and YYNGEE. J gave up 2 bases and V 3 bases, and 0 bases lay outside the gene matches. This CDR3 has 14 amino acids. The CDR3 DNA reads TGTGCCAGCAGCGGGACTAGCAACACCGGGGAGCTGTTTTTT. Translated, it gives CASSGTSNTGELFF.

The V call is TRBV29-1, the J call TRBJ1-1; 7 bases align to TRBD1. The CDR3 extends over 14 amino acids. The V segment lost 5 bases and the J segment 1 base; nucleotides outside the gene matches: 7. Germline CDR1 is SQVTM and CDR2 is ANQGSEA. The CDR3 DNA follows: TGCAGCGTTCAACCCGGGACAGCGAACACTGAAGCTTTCTTT. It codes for CSVQPGTANTEAFF.

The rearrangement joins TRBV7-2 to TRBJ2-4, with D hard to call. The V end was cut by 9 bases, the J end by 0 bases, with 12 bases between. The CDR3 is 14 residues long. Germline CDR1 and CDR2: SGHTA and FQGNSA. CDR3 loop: CASTEDIAKNIQYF. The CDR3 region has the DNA TGTGCCAGTACAGAAGATATAGCCAAAAACATTCAGTACTTC.

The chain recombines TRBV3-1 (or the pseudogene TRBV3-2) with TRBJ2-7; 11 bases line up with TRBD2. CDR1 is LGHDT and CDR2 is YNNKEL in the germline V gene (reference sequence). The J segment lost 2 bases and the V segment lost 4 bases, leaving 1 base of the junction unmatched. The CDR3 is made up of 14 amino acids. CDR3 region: CASSPTSGAYEQYF. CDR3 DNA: TGTGCCAGCAGCCCGACTAGCGGGGCCTACGAGCAGTACTTC.

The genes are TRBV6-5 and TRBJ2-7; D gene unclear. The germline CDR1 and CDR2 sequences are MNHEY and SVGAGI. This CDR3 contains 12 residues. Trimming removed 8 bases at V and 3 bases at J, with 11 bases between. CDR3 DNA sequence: TGTGCCAGCCCATCCCCCAGCTACGAGCAGTACTTC. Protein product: CASPSPSYEQYF.

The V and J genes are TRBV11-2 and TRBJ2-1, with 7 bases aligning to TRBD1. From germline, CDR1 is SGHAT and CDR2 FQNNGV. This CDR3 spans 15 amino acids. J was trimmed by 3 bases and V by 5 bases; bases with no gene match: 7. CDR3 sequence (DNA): TGTGCCAGCAGCCAGTTAGGGGGCCTCTACAATGAGCAGTTCTTC. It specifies CASSQLGGLYNEQFF.

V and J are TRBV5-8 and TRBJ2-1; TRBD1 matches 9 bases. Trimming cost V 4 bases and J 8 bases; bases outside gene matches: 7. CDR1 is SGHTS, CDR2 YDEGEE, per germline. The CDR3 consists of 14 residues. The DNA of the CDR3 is TGTGCCAGCAGCCTCTGGAGACAGGGGGATGAGCAGTTCTTC. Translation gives CASSLWRQGDEQFF.

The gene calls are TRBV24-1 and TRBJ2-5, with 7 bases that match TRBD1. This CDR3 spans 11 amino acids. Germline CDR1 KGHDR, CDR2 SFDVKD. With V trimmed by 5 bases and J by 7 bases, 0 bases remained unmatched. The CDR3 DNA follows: TGTGCCACCAGTGCAGGGGGGACCCAGTACTTC. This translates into CATSAGGTQYF.

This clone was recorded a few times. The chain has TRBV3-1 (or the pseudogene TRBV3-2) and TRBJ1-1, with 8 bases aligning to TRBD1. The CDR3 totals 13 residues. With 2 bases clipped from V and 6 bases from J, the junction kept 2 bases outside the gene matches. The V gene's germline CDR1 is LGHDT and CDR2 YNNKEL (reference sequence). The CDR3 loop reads CASSQQGAAEAFF. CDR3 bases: TGTGCCAGCAGCCAACAGGGGGCTGCTGAAGCTTTCTTT.